One sample yielded the 21 T cell receptor beta chains listed below, sequenced in a study of control samples from healthy donors and cancer patients. The method was immunoSEQ multiplex PCR; TCRdb's version includes in-frame clones alone and lacks a portion of them. The sample yields 110,000 or so clones, almost 85% seen once. The specimen sequenced was blood. Every receptor here comes from a man between 18 and 35 years old in good health.

V usage is TRBV2 and J usage is TRBJ2-7, with 7 nucleotides matching TRBD1. Germline values: CDR1 SNHLY, CDR2 FYNNEI. The CDR3 extends over 14 amino acids. J was trimmed by 0 bases and V by 6 bases; bases with no gene match: 5. The CDR3 is CASRDRINSYEQYF. In DNA, the CDR3 is TGTGCCAGCAGGGACAGGATTAACTCCTACGAGCAGTACTTC.

This chain joins TRBV23-1 and TRBJ1-1; 7 positions agree with TRBD1. TRBV23-1 is an open reading frame whose function is uncertain. V gave up 0 bases and J gave up 5 bases; unmatched junction bases: 6. The CDR3 consists of 15 residues. CDR3 sequence: CASSQSRQGRTEAFF. The CDR3 DNA reads TGCGCCAGCAGTCAATCTCGACAGGGTCGGACTGAAGCTTTCTTT.

V gene TRBV10-3 combines with J gene TRBJ1-2; D remains unclear. Germline V lookup: CDR1 ENHRY, CDR2 SYGVKD. V shed 0 bases and J shed 7 bases, with 9 bases lying between them. The CDR3 consists of 13 residues. The CDR3 protein is CAISESKVPGYTF. The CDR3 DNA follows: TGTGCCATCAGTGAGTCGAAGGTTCCTGGCTACACCTTC.

The V call is TRBV4-2, the J call TRBJ1-5; tentative D call: TRBD1 (5 bases). The V gene's germline CDR1 is LGHNA and CDR2 YNFKEQ. The CDR3 covers 15 residues. Trimming removed 0 bases at V and 7 bases at J, with 13 bases between. The CDR3 coding sequence is TGTGCCAGCAGCCAAGAGGGACCCTATGGGCAGCCCCAGCATTTT. Its translation: CASSQEGPYGQPQHF.

The chain employs TRBV5-6 and TRBJ2-2; D is unresolved. Looked up from germline, CDR1 is SGHDT and CDR2 is YYEEEE. V lost 4 bases to trimming and J lost 2 bases, with 6 bases between them. This CDR3 has 13 amino acids. The CDR3 DNA is TGTGCCAGCAGCATCCTCAACACCGGGGAGCTGTTTTTT. This sequence encodes CASSILNTGELFF.

The rearrangement links TRBV5-1 to TRBJ2-1; D perhaps matches TRBD1 (5 bases). The V end lost 0 bases, the J end lost 5 bases, and 15 bases lay between the germline ends. Germline-derived CDR1 and CDR2 are SGHRS and YFSETQ. CDR3 length: 16 amino acids. CDR3 nucleotides: TGCGCCAGCAGCTTGGGTGAGTTAGGGGCTGACAATGAGCAGTTCTTC. Encoded protein: CASSLGELGADNEQFF.

J is TRBJ2-7 and V is TRBV6-2 or TRBV6-3; the D gene is possibly TRBD1 (6 bases). The germline V and J ends were trimmed by 6 bases and 3 bases, with 18 bases remaining between them. CDR3 length: 15 amino acids. Germline V lookup: CDR1 MNHEY, CDR2 SVGEGT. For the CDR3, the DNA is TGTGCCAGCAGCCCCGTGAGGACAGACCTCTACGAGCAGTACTTC. Translating gives CASSPVRTDLYEQYF.

The rearrangement links TRBV10-3 to TRBJ1-2; 11 bases match TRBD1. Looked up from germline, CDR1 is ENHRY and CDR2 is SYGVKD. V lost 8 bases, J lost 4 bases, and 0 bases stayed unmatched. There are 12 residues in the CDR3. The DNA of the CDR3 is TGTGCCATCGGACAGGGGGCCTATGGCTACACCTTC. Amino acid sequence: CAIGQGAYGYTF.

The chain joins TRBV19 to TRBJ1-2; possibly TRBD1 for D (5 bases). Germline V CDR1 and CDR2: LNHDA, SQIVND (reference sequence). Trimming took off 3 bases at V and 1 base at J, with 12 bases between the two ends. The CDR3 is made up of 15 amino acids. The CDR3 DNA sequence: TGTGCCAGTAGTATGGGGGTGACGGTTAACTATGGCTACACCTTC. It specifies CASSMGVTVNYGYTF. The full variable domain, its missing parts supplied by reference TRBV19 and TRBJ1-2, is DGGITQSPKYLFRKEGQNVTLSCEQNLNHDAMYWYRQDPGQGLRLIYYSQIVNDFQKGDIAEGYSVSREKKESFPLTVTSAQKNPTAFYLCASSMGVTVNYGYTFGSGTRLTVV.

V usage is TRBV5-6 and J usage is TRBJ2-1, with D tentatively TRBD2 (5 bases). Trimming shortened V by 1 base and J by 4 bases, and 9 bases separated the two germline ends. The CDR3 extends over 14 amino acids. Germline loops: CDR1 SGHDT, CDR2 YYEEEE. CDR3: CASSLWRLYNEQFF. Written as DNA, the CDR3 is TGTGCCAGCAGCTTGTGGAGGTTGTACAATGAGCAGTTCTTC.

This clone was observed a few times. The rearrangement links TRBV18 to TRBJ2-3, with D unclear. V dropped 6 bases and J dropped 2 bases, with 18 bases sitting between them. CDR1 and CDR2 from the germline V gene are KGHSH and LQKENI. There are 16 residues in the CDR3. CDR3 amino acids: CASSPRVSQNTDTQYF. CDR3 sequence (DNA): TGTGCCAGCTCCCCCCGGGTTAGCCAGAACACAGATACGCAGTATTTT.

V gene TRBV4-3 combines with J gene TRBJ2-7; TRBD2 matches 10 bases. CDR3 size: 15 residues. V dropped 1 base and J dropped 3; count of bases not matched to a gene: 3. The V gene's germline CDR1 is LGHNA and CDR2 YSLEER. As DNA, the CDR3 is TGCGCCAGCAGCCAAGTAGCGGGGGGCATCTACGAGCAGTACTTC. Residues: CASSQVAGGIYEQYF.

The chain uses TRBV7-2 and TRBJ1-5; D gene unclear. CDR1 and CDR2 (germline): SGHTA, FQGNSA. Deletions cut 5 bases from V and 4 bases from J, with 9 bases between. This CDR3 contains 13 residues. The CDR3 here is CASSQFGNQPQHF. In DNA, the CDR3 is TGTGCCAGCAGCCAGTTCGGGAATCAGCCCCAGCATTTT.

This clone was detected a few times. CDR3 sequence reads: CASSTGADTGELFF. The CDR3 nucleotides read TGTGCCAGCAGTACAGGGGCCGACACCGGGGAGCTGTTTTTT. The genes are TRBV6-2 or TRBV6-3 and TRBJ2-2; the match to TRBD1 covers 7 bases. CDR1 and CDR2 (germline): MNHEY, SVGEGT. The CDR3 sequence is 14 residues long. Trimming at V came to 5 bases and at J to 3 bases, leaving 3 bases not matched to a gene.

V gene TRBV7-9 combines with J gene TRBJ2-5, with no clear D. The length of the CDR3 is 13 residues. Germline values: CDR1 SEHNR, CDR2 FQNEAQ (reference sequence). The V end was cut by 1 base, the J end by 5 bases, with 8 bases between. In DNA, the CDR3 is TGTGCCAGCAGCTTAGGTCGGGTCGAGACCCAGTACTTC. Translated, it gives CASSLGRVETQYF.

J is TRBJ1-5 and V is TRBV4-2; D call uncertain. Trimming removed 4 bases at V and 0 bases at J, with 4 bases between. CDR3 length equals 13 residues. The germline V gene encodes CDR1 LGHNA and CDR2 YNFKEQ. CDR3 residues: CASSLDSNQPQHF. The CDR3 DNA is TGTGCCAGCAGCCTCGATAGCAATCAGCCCCAGCATTTT.

The rearrangement links TRBV6-2 or TRBV6-3 to TRBJ1-1; D ambiguous. Per the germline V gene, CDR1 is MNHEY and CDR2 is SVGEGT. The CDR3 totals 16 residues. Trimming shortened V by 0 bases and J by 1 base, and 12 bases separated the two germline ends. The CDR3 is CASSYSRVRGNTEAFF. The CDR3 DNA follows: TGTGCCAGCAGTTACTCGAGAGTTCGGGGGAACACTGAAGCTTTCTTT.

This chain uses TRBV19 with TRBJ1-2; 9 bases are shared with TRBD1. J lost 4 bases, V lost 7 bases, and 16 bases had no gene match. The CDR3 consists of 17 residues. Germline V gene sequence: CDR1 LNHDA, CDR2 SQIVND (reference sequence). The CDR3 bases are TGTGCCAGTACCCCCCTGGGCGCGGACAGGGGACTCTATGGCTACACCTTC. Protein product: CASTPLGADRGLYGYTF.

V gene TRBV6-6 combines with J gene TRBJ1-2; D remains ambiguous. Germline CDR1 reads MNHNY; CDR2 reads SVGAGI (reference sequence). The CDR3 runs to 12 residues. Trimming removed 5 bases from V and 12 bases from J, with 16 bases in between. DNA for the CDR3: TGTGCCAGCAGTCCTCAAACCCTGCCGGACACCTTC. Translation gives CASSPQTLPDTF.

The chain recombines TRBV7-8 with TRBJ1-1, with TRBD1 matching over 7 bases. This CDR3 spans 12 amino acids. Germline V gene data show CDR1 as SGHVS and CDR2 as FQNEAQ. Losses at the gene ends were 3 bases for V and 10 bases for J; bases not matched to a gene: 5. The CDR3, as DNA: TGTGCCAGCAGCTTGCGTCCAGGGGGAGCTTTCTTT. Residues: CASSLRPGGAFF.

The genes are TRBV3-1 (or the pseudogene TRBV3-2) and TRBJ2-1, with D possibly TRBD2 on 5 matching bases. Trimming removed 0 bases from V and 2 bases from J, with 11 bases in between. Germline lookup yields CDR1 LGHDT and CDR2 YNNKEL (reference sequence). CDR3 length equals 16 residues. This CDR3 is CASSQEKAVAYNEQFF. CDR3 DNA sequence: TGTGCCAGCAGCCAAGAAAAAGCGGTCGCCTACAATGAGCAGTTCTTC.